This TCR beta chain was observed in a study of OX40 agonist ivuxolimab in advanced cancers. Whole-study context: Aged roughly 20 to 79 with a mean of 60 years, they were about 80% male.

Data came from immunoSEQ multiplex PCR; TCRdb stores just in-frame clones and leaves some out. The sample lists tens of thousands of clones; about 80% were seen once. CDR1 is SGHTA and CDR2 is FQGNSA in the germline V gene. The CDR3 has 14 residues. The V gene lost 1 base and the J gene lost 6 bases, with 10 bases spanning the gap. The rearrangement joins TRBV7-2 to TRBJ1-5, with TRBD1 as a possible D gene (5 bases). Sequenced here: CD4+ or CD8+ T cells sorted from blood, sampled in a trial of the OX40 agonist ivuxolimab. The sequence came from an adult with an advanced solid tumor such as melanoma, head and neck, liver or kidney cancer. CDR3 in amino acids: CASSLGGMGQPQHF. The CDR3, as DNA: TGTGCCAGCAGCTTAGGGGGGATGGGTCAGCCCCAGCATTTT.